The rows below give T cell receptor beta chains drawn from one sample of a study of regulatory T cells in long-lasting Graves disease. TCRdb passed the multiplex PCR reads through MiXCR, listing each CDR3 protein once. The sample yields roughly 450,000 distinct CDR3 sequences, less than 25% seen once. The sample consisted of peripheral blood mononuclear cells (PBMCs), taken when the disease was refractory, from a patient treated with antithyroid drugs. The receptors stem from a female donor with Graves disease. Both conserved end residues are part of each CDR3.

V gene	CDR3 protein
TRBV6-2/TRBV6-3	CASSYEAGLKGGETQYF
TRBV3-1	CASSQDGSGVYEQYF
TRBV16	CASSQSIRLHLNTEAFF
TRBV11-2	CASSLAGGRALTGELFF
TRBV6-1	CASGGRGRGSYEQYF
TRBV12-3/TRBV12-4	CASSLAEGSGELFF
TRBV27	CASSFISTGQETQYF
TRBV28	CASSQSGTLGGELFF
TRBV6-2/TRBV6-3	CASSWTPGPETQYF
TRBV11-2	CASSLELAGDNEQFF
TRBV6-1	CASSDGHPNQPQHF
TRBV27	CASSSTNTDGAGKSF
TRBV7-9	CASSPPLRASGELFF
TRBV20-1	CSARPLRGTGELFF
TRBV5-1	CASNQGTQETQYF
TRBV7-2	CASSWGQDSGYTF
TRBV6-1	CASRITGTGSVGELFF
TRBV19	CASSSWVREKIYEQYF
TRBV12-3/TRBV12-4	CASSSGAKNIQYF
TRBV20-1	CSATPVGRHTGELFF
TRBV6-5	CASSWDSRASGYYEQYF
TRBV5-6	CASSWTGIEQYF
TRBV5-5	CASSLHLRTDTQYF
TRBV27	CASSLYRGMTQYF
TRBV29-1	CSVDRANTGELFF
TRBV7-7	CASSLGRDPSYEQYF
TRBV10-3	CATSGGAGYEQYF
TRBV20-1	CSGYRSQGRAYEQYF
TRBV30	CAWSPGAHTGELFF
TRBV2	CASTEGAAPSYEQYF
TRBV10-3	CAISTPGQGAYEQYF
TRBV4-1	CASSLSGGGYNEQFF
TRBV18	CASSPQGSSEAFF
TRBV28	CASRSIGQGRTEAFF
TRBV28	CASSHDLTTEAFF
TRBV28	CASSPSSGTGGYEQYF
TRBV7-3	CASSLALAGGLDEQFF
TRBV5-1	CASTTLSGRNSPLHF
TRBV3-1	CASSLLAGGVETQYF
TRBV25-1	CASMPLGGNTIYF
TRBV7-2	CASSLGTSGSNEQFF
TRBV29-1	CSVSGQSGTGKPLETQYF
TRBV12-3/TRBV12-4	CASSSRVYTEAFF
TRBV28	CASSKGDSSYSNQPQHF
TRBV2	CARGQETQYF
TRBV20-1	CSARVYRGPLAKNIQYF
TRBV6-1	CASSDGRRHAEKLFF
TRBV6-1	CASSERGGPISNQPQHF
TRBV20-1	CSARPRYSNQPQHF
TRBV11-2	CASSLDLTPANTGELFF
TRBV6-2/TRBV6-3	CASSRQPPSGPVAGELFF
TRBV10-3	CAISLDPTSGLGYEQYF
TRBV29-1	CSGAGQGDEQYF
TRBV24-1	CATSDPGTSAPEQFF
TRBV29-1	CSALAGNTEAFF
TRBV6-1	CASRFRQGSSLEQYF
TRBV29-1	CSATLGDGYTF
TRBV3-1	CASSQEGRTNEKLFF
TRBV7-3	CASSGSPEGLAPGELFF
TRBV7-3	CASSSTGDEQFF